This section outlines one TCR beta chain sequence together with its context. The data stem from a study of blood T cell repertoires in COVID-19. Original processing notes: Reference gene primer amplification gave nucleated cell count estimates. Measured with immunoSEQ multiplex PCR; TCRdb has only the in-frame clones, and not every one. V, J and clone size reflect that table, while D and trimming were determined from the DNA. The data show 200,000 to 250,000 clones, with roughly 80% seen just once and about 4.8% held by the top ten. In germline, CDR1 is SGHTA, CDR2 FQGNSA. V lost 2 bases and J lost 7; bases outside the gene matches: 5. This CDR3 is built from 14 residues.

The sequenced sample consisted of peripheral blood. The receptor comes from a woman aged 70-85 years with COVID-19, enrolled during active disease. The chain couples TRBV7-2 to TRBJ2-1; 7 nucleotides match TRBD2. This CDR3 is CASSLSAGVNEQFF. The CDR3 bases are TGTGCCAGCAGCTTAAGCGCGGGAGTGAATGAGCAGTTCTTC.